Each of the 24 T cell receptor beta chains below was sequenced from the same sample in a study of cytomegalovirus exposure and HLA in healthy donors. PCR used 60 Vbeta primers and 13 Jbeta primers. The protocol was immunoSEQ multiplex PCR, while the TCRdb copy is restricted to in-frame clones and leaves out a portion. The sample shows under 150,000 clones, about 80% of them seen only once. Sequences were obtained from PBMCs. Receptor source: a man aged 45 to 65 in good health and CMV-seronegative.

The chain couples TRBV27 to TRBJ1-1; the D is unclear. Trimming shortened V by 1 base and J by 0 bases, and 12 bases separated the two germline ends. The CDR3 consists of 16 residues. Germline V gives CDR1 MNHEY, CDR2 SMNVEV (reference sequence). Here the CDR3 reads CASSLLGGGMNTEAFF. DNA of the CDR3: TGTGCCAGCAGTTTATTGGGTGGCGGGATGAACACTGAAGCTTTCTTT.

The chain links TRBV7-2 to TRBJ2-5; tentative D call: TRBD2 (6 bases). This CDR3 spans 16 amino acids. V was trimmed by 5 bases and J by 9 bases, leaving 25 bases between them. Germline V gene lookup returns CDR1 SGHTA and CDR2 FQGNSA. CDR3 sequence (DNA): TGTGCCAGCAGCCCCCTTTCGGAGGGGCCAAGGGAGGCCCAGTACTTC. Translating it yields CASSPLSEGPREAQYF.

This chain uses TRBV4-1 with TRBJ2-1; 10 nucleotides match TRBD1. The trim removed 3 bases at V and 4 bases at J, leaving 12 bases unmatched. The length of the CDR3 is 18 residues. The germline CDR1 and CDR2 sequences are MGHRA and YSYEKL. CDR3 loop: CASSQTPLRDRGYNEQFF. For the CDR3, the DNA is TGCGCCAGCAGCCAGACGCCGCTTCGGGACAGGGGTTACAATGAGCAGTTCTTC.

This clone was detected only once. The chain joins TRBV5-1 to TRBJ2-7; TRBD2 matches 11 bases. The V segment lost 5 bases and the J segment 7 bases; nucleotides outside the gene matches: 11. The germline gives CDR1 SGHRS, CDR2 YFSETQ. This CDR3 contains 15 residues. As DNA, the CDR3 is TGCGCCAGCAGTTACGGACTAGCGGGCTCGGGGGAGCAGTACTTC. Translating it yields CASSYGLAGSGEQYF.

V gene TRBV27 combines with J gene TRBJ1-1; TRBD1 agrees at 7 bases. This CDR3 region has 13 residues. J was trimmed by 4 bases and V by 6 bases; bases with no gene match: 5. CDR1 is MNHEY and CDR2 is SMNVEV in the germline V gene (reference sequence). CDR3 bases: TGTGCCAGCAGGCCGGCAGGGGGCACTGAAGCTTTCTTT. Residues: CASRPAGGTEAFF.

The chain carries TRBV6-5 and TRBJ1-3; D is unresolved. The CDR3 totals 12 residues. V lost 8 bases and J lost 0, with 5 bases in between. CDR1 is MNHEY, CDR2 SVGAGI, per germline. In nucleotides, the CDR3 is TGTGCCAGCCGGAGCTCTGGAAACACCATATATTTT. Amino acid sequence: CASRSSGNTIYF.

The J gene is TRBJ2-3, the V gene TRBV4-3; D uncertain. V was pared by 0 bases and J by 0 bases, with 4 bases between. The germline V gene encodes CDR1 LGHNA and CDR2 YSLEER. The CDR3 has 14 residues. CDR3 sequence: CASSQDGSTDTQYF. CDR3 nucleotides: TGCGCCAGCAGCCAAGACGGTAGCACAGATACGCAGTATTTT.

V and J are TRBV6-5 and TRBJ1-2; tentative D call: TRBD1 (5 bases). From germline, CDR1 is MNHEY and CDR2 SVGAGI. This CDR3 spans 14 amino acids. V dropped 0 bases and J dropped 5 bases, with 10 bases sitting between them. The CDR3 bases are TGTGCCAGCAGTTACTCGGGGGGGGTTTATGGCTACACCTTC. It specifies CASSYSGGVYGYTF.

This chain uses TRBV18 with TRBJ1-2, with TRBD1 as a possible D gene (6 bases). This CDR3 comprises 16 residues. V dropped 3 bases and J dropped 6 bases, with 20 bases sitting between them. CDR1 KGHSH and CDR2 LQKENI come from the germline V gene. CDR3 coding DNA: TGTGCCAGCTCACCCCCGGGGGGCCGTAGAGGGGATGGCTACACCTTC. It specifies CASSPPGGRRGDGYTF.

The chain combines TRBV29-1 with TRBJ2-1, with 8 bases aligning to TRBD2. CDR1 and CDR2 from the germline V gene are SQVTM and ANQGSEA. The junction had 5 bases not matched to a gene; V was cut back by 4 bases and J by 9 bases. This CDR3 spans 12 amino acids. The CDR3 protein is CSVVAGRGEQFF. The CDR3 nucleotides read TGCAGCGTTGTGGCCGGGAGGGGTGAGCAGTTCTTC.

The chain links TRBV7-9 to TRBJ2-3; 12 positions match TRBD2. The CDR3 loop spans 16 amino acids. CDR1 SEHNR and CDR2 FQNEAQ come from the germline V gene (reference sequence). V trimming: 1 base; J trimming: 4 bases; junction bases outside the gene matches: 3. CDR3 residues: CASSLGLAGDPDTQYF. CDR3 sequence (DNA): TGTGCCAGCAGCTTAGGACTAGCGGGAGATCCAGATACGCAGTATTTT.

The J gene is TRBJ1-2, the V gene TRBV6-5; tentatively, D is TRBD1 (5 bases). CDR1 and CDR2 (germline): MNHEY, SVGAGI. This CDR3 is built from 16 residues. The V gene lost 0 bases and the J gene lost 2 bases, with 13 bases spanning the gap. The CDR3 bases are TGTGCCAGCAGTTACTCGAGAGTGGGGGGAAACTATGGCTACACCTTC. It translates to CASSYSRVGGNYGYTF.

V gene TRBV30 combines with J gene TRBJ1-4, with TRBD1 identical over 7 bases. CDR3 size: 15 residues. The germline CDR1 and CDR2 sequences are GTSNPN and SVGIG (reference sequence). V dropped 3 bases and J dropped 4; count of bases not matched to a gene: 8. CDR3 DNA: TGTGCCTGGAGCAAACCGGGACAGCTTAATGAAAAACTGTTTTTT. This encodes CAWSKPGQLNEKLFF.

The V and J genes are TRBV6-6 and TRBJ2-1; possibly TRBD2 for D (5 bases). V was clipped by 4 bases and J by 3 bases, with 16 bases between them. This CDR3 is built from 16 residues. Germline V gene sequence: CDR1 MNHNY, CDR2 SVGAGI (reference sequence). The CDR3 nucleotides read TGTGCCAGCAGTTTTCTCTTGGGGAGCGACTACAATGAGCAGTTCTTC. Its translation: CASSFLLGSDYNEQFF.

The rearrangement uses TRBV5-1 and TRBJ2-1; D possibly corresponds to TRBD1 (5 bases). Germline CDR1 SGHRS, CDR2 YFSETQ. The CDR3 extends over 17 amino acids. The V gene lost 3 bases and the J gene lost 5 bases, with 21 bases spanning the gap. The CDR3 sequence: CASSSTAGIRAHNEQFF. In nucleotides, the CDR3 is TGCGCCAGCAGCTCGACCGCAGGGATTAGGGCACACAATGAGCAGTTCTTC.

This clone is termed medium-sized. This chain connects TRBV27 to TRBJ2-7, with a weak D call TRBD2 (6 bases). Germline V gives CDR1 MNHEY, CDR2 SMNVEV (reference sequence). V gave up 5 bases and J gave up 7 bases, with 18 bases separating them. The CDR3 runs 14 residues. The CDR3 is CASSSSGEIGEQYF. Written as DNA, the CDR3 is TGTGCCAGCAGTAGCTCGGGAGAGATAGGGGAGCAGTACTTC.

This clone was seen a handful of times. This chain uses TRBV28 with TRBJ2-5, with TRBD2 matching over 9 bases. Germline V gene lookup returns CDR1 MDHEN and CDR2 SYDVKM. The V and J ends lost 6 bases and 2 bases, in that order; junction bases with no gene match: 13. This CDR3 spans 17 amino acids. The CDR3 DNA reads TGTGCCAGCAGCCCACCGCGGTCGAGCGGGAGGCAAGAGACCCAGTACTTC. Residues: CASSPPRSSGRQETQYF. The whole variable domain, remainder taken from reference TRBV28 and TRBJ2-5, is DVKVTQSSRYLVKRTGEKVFLECVQDMDHENMFWYRQDPGLGLRLIYFSYDVKMKEKGDIPEGYSVSREKKERFSLILESASTNQTSMYLCASSPPRSSGRQETQYFGPGTRLLVL.

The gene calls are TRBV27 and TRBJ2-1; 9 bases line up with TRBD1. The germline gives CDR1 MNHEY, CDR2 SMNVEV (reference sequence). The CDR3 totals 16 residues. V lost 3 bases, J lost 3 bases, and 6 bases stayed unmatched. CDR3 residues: CASSFVGQGVYNEQFF. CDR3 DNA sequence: TGTGCCAGCAGTTTCGTGGGACAGGGAGTCTACAATGAGCAGTTCTTC.

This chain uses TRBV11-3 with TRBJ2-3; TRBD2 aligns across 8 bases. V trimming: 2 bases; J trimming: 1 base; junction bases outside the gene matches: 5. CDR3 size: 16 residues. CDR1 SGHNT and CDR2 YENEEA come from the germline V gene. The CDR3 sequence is CASSLCGGRRTDTQYF. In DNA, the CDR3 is TGTGCCAGCAGCTTATGCGGCGGGAGGCGCACAGATACGCAGTATTTT.

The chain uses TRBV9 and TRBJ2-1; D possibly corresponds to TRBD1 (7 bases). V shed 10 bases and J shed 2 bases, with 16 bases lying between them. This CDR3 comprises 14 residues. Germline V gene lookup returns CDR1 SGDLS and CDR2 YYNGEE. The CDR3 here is CASNQGGAYNEQFF. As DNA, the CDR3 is TGTGCCTCTAACCAGGGGGGCGCCTACAATGAGCAGTTCTTC. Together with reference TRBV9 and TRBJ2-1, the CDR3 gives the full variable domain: DSGVTQTPKHLITATGQRVTLRCSPRSGDLSVYWYQQSLDQGLQFLIQYYNGEERAKGNILERFSAQQFPDLHSELNLSSLELGDSALYFCASNQGGAYNEQFFGPGTRLTVL.

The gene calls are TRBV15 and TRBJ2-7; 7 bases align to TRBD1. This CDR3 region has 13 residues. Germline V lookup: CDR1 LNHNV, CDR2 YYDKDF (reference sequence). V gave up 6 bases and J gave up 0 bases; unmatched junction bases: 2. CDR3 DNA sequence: TGTGCCACCAGTCGGACAGGCTCCTACGAGCAGTACTTC. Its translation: CATSRTGSYEQYF.

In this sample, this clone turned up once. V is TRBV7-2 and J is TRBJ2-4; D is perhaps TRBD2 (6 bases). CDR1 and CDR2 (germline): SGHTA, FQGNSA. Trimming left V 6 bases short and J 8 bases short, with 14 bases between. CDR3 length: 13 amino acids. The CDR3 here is CASRMDGGDIQYF. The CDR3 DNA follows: TGTGCCAGCAGGATGGATGGCGGGGACATTCAGTACTTC.

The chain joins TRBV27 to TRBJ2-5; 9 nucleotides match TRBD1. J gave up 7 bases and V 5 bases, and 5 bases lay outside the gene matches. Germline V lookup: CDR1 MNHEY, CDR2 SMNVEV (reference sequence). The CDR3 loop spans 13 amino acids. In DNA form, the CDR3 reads TGTGCCAGCAGTCCGGGACAGGGCGCGACCCAGTACTTC. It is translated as CASSPGQGATQYF.

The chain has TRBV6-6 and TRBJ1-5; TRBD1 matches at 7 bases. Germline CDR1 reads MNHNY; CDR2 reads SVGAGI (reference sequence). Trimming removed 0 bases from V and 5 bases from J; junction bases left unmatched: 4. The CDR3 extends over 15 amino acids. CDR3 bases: TGTGCCAGCAGTTACTCGAGGCAGGGGGATCAGCCCCAGCATTTT. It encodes CASSYSRQGDQPQHF.